The text below deals with one T cell receptor (beta chain). The CDR3 is made up of 15 amino acids. Germline CDR1 reads LGHDT; CDR2 reads YNNKEL (reference sequence). Between the trimmed V and J ends, which lost 1 base and 4 bases, there was a span of 13 bases. The sample originates from a study of blood T cell repertoires in COVID-19. About the research overall: From T cells, B-cell-depleted T cells, or PBMCs came the material, which was cDNA or gDNA.

Profiled with immunoSEQ multiplex PCR; TCRdb holds only in-frame clones, not every one. The sample lists 250,000 to 300,000 clones, over 65% seen once, with 3.3% in the top ten. The rearrangement links TRBV3-1 (or the pseudogene TRBV3-2) to TRBJ1-1, with a tentative D call TRBD1 (6 bases). The receptor was isolated from a woman of 80 years or more with acute or convalescent COVID-19. Sequenced: peripheral blood. The DNA for the CDR3 is TGTGCCAGCAGCCAAGTCCAGGGGACTATCACTGAAGCTTTCTTT. As protein: CASSQVQGTITEAFF.